This T cell receptor beta chain was captured in a study of blood T cell repertoires in COVID-19. As for the study in general: Sources were T cells, B-cell-depleted T cells, or PBMCs; the material itself was cDNA or gDNA.

Per the original data handling: The authors estimated nucleated cell counts from reference gene primer amplification. Assay used: immunoSEQ multiplex PCR; TCRdb lists only in-frame clones, some missing. The D gene and trimming were derived from the DNA, and the V and J assignments and clone size from that table. Of about 110,000 clones in the sample, approximately 85% were seen once. The receptor comes from a human donor in a cohort sampled during active COVID-19. Sequenced material: peripheral blood.

In DNA, the CDR3 is TGTGCCAGCAGTCCTCTCCGGGAGGGCACAGATACGCAGTATTTT. This codes for CASSPLREGTDTQYF. This chain connects TRBV6-5 to TRBJ2-3, with 7 bases matching TRBD2. Germline CDR1 MNHEY, CDR2 SVGAGI. V shed 5 bases, J shed 1 base, and the junction held 6 bases outside the gene matches. CDR3 size: 15 residues.